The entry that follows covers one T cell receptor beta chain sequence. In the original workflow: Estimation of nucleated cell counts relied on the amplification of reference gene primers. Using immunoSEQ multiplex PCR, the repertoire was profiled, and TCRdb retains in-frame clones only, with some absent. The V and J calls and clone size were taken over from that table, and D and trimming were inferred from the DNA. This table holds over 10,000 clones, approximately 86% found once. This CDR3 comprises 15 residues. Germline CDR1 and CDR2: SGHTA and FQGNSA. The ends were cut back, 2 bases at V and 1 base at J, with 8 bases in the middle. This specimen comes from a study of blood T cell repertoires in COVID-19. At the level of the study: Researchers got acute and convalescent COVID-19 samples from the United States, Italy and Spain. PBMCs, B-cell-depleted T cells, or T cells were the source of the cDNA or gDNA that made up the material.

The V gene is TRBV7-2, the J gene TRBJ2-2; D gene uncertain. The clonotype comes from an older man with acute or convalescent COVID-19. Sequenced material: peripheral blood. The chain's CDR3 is CASSLQTGNTGELFF. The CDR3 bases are TGTGCCAGCAGCTTACAAACGGGGAACACCGGGGAGCTGTTTTTT.